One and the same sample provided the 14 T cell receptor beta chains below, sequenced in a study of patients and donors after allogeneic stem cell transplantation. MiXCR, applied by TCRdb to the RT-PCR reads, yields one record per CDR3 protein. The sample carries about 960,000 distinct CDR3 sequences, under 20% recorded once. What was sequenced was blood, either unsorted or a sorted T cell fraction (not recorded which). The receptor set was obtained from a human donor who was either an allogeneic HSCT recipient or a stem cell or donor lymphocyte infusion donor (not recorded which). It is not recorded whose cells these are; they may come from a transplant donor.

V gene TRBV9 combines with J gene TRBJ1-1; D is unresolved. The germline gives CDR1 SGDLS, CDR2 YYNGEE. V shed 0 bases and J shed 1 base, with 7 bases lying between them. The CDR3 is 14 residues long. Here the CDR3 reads CASSVDVANTEAFF. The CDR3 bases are TGTGCCAGCAGCGTAGACGTAGCGAACACTGAAGCTTTCTTT. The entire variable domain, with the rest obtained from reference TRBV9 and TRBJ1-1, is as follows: DSGVTQTPKHLITATGQRVTLRCSPRSGDLSVYWYQQSLDQGLQFLIQYYNGEERAKGNILERFSAQQFPDLHSELNLSSLELGDSALYFCASSVDVANTEAFFGQGTRLTVV.

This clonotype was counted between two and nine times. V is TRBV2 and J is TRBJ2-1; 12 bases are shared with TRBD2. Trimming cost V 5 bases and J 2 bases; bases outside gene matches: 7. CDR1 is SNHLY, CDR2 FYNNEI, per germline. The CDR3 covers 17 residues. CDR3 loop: CASSPRTSGTTYNEQFF. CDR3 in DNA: TGTGCCAGCAGTCCTAGGACTAGCGGGACGACCTACAATGAGCAGTTCTTC.

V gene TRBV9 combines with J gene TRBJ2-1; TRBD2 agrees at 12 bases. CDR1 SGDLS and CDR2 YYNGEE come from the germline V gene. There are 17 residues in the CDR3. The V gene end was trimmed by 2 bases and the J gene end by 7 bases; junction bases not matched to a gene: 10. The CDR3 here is CASSVTLAGGPSNEQFF. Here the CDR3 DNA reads TGTGCCAGCAGCGTGACGCTAGCGGGGGGGCCTTCAAATGAGCAGTTCTTC.

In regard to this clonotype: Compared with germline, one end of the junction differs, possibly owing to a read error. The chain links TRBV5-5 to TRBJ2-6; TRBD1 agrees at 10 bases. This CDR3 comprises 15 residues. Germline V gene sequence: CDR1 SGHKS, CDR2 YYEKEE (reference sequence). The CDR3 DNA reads TGTGCCTGCAGCCCGACGGGGGACAGGGGTCCGGTCCTGACTTTC. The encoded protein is CACSPTGDRGPVLTF.

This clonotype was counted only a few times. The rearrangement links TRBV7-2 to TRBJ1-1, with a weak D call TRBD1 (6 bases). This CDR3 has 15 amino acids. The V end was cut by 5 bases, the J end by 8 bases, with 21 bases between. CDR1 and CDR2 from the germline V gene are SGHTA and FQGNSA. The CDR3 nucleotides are TGTGCCAGCAGCCCCGATAGGGGGGGTAGGGCGGAAGCTTTCTTT. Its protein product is CASSPDRGGRAEAFF.

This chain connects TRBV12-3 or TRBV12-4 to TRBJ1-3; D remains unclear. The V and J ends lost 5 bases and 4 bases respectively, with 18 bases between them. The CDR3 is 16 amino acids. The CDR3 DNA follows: TGTGCCAGCAGTATAACAGCCCGTCCTTCCGGAAACACCATATATTTT. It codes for CASSITARPSGNTIYF.

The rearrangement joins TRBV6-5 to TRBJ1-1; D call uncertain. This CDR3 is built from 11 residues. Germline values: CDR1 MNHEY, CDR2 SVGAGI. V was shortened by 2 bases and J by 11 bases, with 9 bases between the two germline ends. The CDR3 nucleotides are TGTGCCAGCAGTTACGAGTTGCGGGCTTTCTTT. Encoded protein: CASSYELRAFF.

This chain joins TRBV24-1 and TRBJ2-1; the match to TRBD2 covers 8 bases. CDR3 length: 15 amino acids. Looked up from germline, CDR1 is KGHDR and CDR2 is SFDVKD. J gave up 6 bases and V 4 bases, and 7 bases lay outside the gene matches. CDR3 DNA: TGTGCCACCAGTGAGTCCGGGACTAGAGGCAATGAGCAGTTCTTC. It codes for CATSESGTRGNEQFF.

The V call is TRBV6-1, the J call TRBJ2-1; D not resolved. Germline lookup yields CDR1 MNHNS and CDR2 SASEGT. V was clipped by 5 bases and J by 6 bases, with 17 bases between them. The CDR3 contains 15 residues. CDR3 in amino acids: CASSRFAVTPNEQFF. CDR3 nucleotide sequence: TGTGCCAGCAGTCGTTTTGCGGTCACACCCAATGAGCAGTTCTTC.

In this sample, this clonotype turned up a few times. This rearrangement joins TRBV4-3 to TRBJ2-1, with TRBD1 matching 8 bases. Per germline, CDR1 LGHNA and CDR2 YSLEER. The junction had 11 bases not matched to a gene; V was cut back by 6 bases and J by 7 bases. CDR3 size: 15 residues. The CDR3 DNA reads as TGCGCCAGCAGTCCCGGGACAGGCCGGGAAAATGAGCAGTTCTTC. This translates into CASSPGTGRENEQFF.

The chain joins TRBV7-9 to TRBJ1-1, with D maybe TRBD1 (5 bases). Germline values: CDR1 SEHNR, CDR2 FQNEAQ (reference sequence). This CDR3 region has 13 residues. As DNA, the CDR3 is TGTGCTCTTGGGGGGGGAAGGAACACTGAAGCTTTCTTT. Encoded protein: CALGGGRNTEAFF.

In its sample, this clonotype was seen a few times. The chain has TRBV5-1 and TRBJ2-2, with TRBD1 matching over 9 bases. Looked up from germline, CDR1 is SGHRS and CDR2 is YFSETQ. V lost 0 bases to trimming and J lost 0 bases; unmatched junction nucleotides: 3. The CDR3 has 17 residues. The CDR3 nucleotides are TGCGCCAGCAGCTTGGGGGACAGGGAGTCGAACACCGGGGAGCTGTTTTTT. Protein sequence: CASSLGDRESNTGELFF.

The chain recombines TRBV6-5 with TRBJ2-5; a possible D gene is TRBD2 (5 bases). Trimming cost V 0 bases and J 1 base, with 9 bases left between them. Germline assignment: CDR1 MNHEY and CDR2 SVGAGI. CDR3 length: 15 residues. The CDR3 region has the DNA TGTGCCAGCAGTTACTCCCCGGGAAGCCAAGAGACCCAGTACTTC. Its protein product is CASSYSPGSQETQYF.

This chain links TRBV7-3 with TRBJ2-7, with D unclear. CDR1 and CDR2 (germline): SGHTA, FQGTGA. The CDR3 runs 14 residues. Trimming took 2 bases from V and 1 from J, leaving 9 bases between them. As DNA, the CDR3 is TGTGCCAGCAGCTTATCCGGAAAGTCCTACGAGCAGTACTTC. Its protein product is CASSLSGKSYEQYF.